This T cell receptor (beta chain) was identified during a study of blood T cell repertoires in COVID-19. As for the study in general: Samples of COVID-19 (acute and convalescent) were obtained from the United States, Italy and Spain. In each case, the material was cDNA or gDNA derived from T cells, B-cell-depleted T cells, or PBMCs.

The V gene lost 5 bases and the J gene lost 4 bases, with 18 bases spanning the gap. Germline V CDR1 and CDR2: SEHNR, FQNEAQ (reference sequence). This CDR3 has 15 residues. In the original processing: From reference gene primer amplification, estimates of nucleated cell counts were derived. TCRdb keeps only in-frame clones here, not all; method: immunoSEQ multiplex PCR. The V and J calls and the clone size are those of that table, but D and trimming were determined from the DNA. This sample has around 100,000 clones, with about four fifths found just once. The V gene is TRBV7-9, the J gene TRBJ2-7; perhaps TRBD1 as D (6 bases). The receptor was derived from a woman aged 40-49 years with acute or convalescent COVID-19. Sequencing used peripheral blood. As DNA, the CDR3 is TGTGCCAGCAGCCCCTGGATCGGGGACACTTACGAGCAGTACTTC. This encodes CASSPWIGDTYEQYF.